This is a list of T cell receptor beta chains from one sample in a study of cytomegalovirus exposure and HLA in healthy donors. Profiled with immunoSEQ multiplex PCR; TCRdb holds only in-frame clones, not every one. This table holds 250,000 to 400,000 clones, over 75% found once. Input material: PBMCs. Every receptor here comes from a man under 40 in good health and CMV-seronegative. The CDR3 runs from the conserved cysteine through the conserved F or W. Fields, in order: J gene, clone size, V gene, D gene, CDR3 DNA, CDR3 protein. A D gene is named only where the DNA matches it firmly. Expanded clones get a size class; other rows say once, few or many, or leave the size out.

TRBJ2-5,NA,TRBV18,NA,TGTGCCAGCTCACCCCCCGGAGAGACCCAGTACTTC,CASSPPGETQYF
TRBJ1-3,NA,TRBV2,NA,TGTGCCAGCAGAACAGGGTTCGGAAACACCATATATTTT,CASRTGFGNTIYF
TRBJ1-5,NA,TRBV5-6,NA,TGTGCCAGCAGCTTGGCCGCGGGTAATCTCCAGCATTTT,CASSLAAGNLQHF
TRBJ2-2,many,TRBV6-6,TRBD1,TGTGCCAGCATAAACAGGGGCCTGAACACCGGGGAGCTGTTTTTT,CASINRGLNTGELFF
TRBJ2-2,NA,TRBV4-3,TRBD2,TGCGCCAGCAGCCAGGGGCTAGCGGGGGGGACCGGGGAGCTGTTTTTT,CASSQGLAGGTGELFF
TRBJ2-3,NA,TRBV4-3,TRBD2,TGCGCCAGCAGCCAGACACCCGGGGGGGCGCCAGATACGCAGTATTTT,CASSQTPGGAPDTQYF
TRBJ2-2,NA,TRBV6-6,NA,TGTGCCAGCAGTTACCCAGAGGGCAACACCGGGGAGCTGTTTTTT,CASSYPEGNTGELFF
TRBJ2-2,NA,TRBV6-5,NA,TGTGCCAGCAGTTACGAGGCTACCGGGGAGCTGTTTTTT,CASSYEATGELFF
TRBJ2-2,NA,TRBV9,NA,TGTGCCAGCAGCGTAGCAGGGGTCACCGGGGAGCTGTTTTTT,CASSVAGVTGELFF
TRBJ1-1,NA,TRBV6-5,NA,TGTGCCAGCAGCCCCTCGGGGGTAAAGAACACTGAAGCTTTCTTT,CASSPSGVKNTEAFF
TRBJ2-2,NA,TRBV5-6,NA,TGTGCCAGCAGCCCCCTAAAGCACACCGGGGAGCTGTTTTTT,CASSPLKHTGELFF
TRBJ2-3,NA,TRBV5-4,TRBD2,TGTGCCAGCAGACGGGGGACTAGCGGGGGCGCAGATACGCAGTATTTT,CASRRGTSGGADTQYF
TRBJ2-1,NA,TRBV7-2,TRBD1,TGTGCCAGCAGCCTTAACAGGGGGCTGTACAATGAGCAGTTCTTC,CASSLNRGLYNEQFF